This TCR beta chain was observed in a study of regulatory T cells in long-lasting Graves disease. The CDR3 has 18 residues. Germline CDR1 and CDR2: MGHRA and YSYEKL. The J segment lost 1 base and the V segment lost 4 bases, leaving 9 bases of the junction unmatched. Arm-PCR of CDR3 regions and iRepertoire HTBI primers were used to build TCR beta libraries. MiXCR, run by TCRdb on the multiplex PCR reads, gives a single entry per CDR3 protein. The repertoire consists of around 400,000 distinct CDR3 sequences, with about 12% occurring once and the leading ten covering 18%. This clonotype was counted ten times or more. Specified time point: newly diagnosed GD, antithyroid drugs for less than 3 months. Extracted RNA from PBMCs served as the source of the TCR library. This same sample was also taken into another study, of T cells in Graves' hyperthyroidism and ophthalmopathy.

The material sequenced was peripheral blood mononuclear cells (PBMCs), taken at new diagnosis, from a patient treated with antithyroid drugs. The gene calls are TRBV4-1 and TRBJ2-4; 11 nucleotides line up with TRBD2. The sequence was obtained from a woman aged 18-35 years with Graves disease. CDR3 sequence (DNA): TGCGCCAGCAGCCCCGGGCTAGCGGGGGGCAGGGCCAAAAACATTCAGTACTTC. Amino acid sequence: CASSPGLAGGRAKNIQYF.